This record covers a single TCR beta chain. As yet, its antigen is unknown. This specimen comes from a study of cytomegalovirus exposure and HLA in healthy donors. Notes on the study in general: Researchers reported from a later analysis that most CMV-associated TCR beta chains appeared HLA-restricted. A likely sequencing artifact accounted for one observed cluster of highly shared sequence variants.

This CDR3 region has 12 residues. With 4 bases clipped from V and 10 bases from J, the junction kept 1 base outside the gene matches. CDR1 is SEHNR and CDR2 is FQNEAQ in the germline V gene (reference sequence). PCR employed 60 Vbeta and 13 Jbeta primers. Profiling relied on immunoSEQ multiplex PCR, and the TCRdb table lists in-frame clones only, not all of them. Counted here are about 76,000 clones, 79% occurring once; the ten biggest clones make up 2% to 3%. The J gene is TRBJ1-4, the V gene TRBV7-9; 9 positions match TRBD1. This receptor was taken from a man aged 30 to 45 in good health and CMV-seronegative. Sequenced material: PBMCs. CDR3 bases: TGTGCCAGCAGCTCGGGACAGGGAAAACTGTTTTTT. This gives the protein CASSSGQGKLFF.